Below are 10 T cell receptor beta chains sequenced from a single sample in a study of CD8+ T cells in alopecia areata. Sequencing used cDNA as its template, made by extracting RNA and reverse transcribing it. Profiling relied on immunoSEQ multiplex PCR, and the TCRdb table lists in-frame clones only, not all of them. This sample has 110,000 or so clones, with roughly two fifths found just once. The sequenced sample was CD4+ T cells sorted from blood. The receptors here all came from a human donor with alopecia areata.

CDR3 nucleotides: TGCAGCGTCGCGACACCCTACTTAGGCGAGCAGTACTTC. It translates to CSVATPYLGEQYF. The chain carries TRBV29-1 and TRBJ2-7, with unresolved D. CDR3 length equals 13 residues. Germline assignment: CDR1 SQVTM and CDR2 ANQGSEA. The V end was cut by 6 bases, the J end by 6 bases, with 18 bases between.

The chain uses TRBV5-6 and TRBJ2-7; D ambiguous. The germline V and J ends were trimmed by 0 bases and 4 bases, with 11 bases remaining between them. The CDR3 is 14 amino acids. Looked up from germline, CDR1 is SGHDT and CDR2 is YYEEEE. This chain's CDR3 is CASSLVGYPYEQYF. The CDR3 DNA reads TGTGCCAGCAGCTTGGTTGGCTACCCTTACGAGCAGTACTTC.

There are a few counts of this clone. The V gene is TRBV7-9, the J gene TRBJ2-1, with unresolved D. The CDR3 covers 14 residues. Trimming took 1 base from V and 9 from J, leaving 13 bases between them. Per the germline V gene, CDR1 is SEHNR and CDR2 is FQNEAQ (reference sequence). As DNA, the CDR3 is TGTGCCAGCAGCTTAGGAGTTCGGAAAGGTGAGCAGTTCTTC. The encoded protein is CASSLGVRKGEQFF.

Details on this clone: Other nucleotide sequences in the sample specify the same CDR3. The CDR3 DNA reads as TGCAGCGTTACAGTCTCTGGAAACACCATATATTTT. This gives the protein CSVTVSGNTIYF. This chain links TRBV29-1 with TRBJ1-3; no reliable D call. V lost 5 bases to trimming and J lost 0 bases, with 5 bases between them. The CDR3 runs to 12 residues. Germline values: CDR1 SQVTM, CDR2 ANQGSEA.

This clone was seen more than once but under ten times. The V gene is TRBV18, the J gene TRBJ1-1; the D gene is possibly TRBD1 (5 bases). Between the trimmed V and J ends, which lost 3 bases and 1 base, there was a span of 12 bases. Germline V gives CDR1 KGHSH, CDR2 LQKENI. The CDR3 loop spans 15 amino acids. The CDR3 DNA reads as TGTGCCAGCTCACCGATGCAGGGTACGAACACTGAAGCTTTCTTT. This gives the protein CASSPMQGTNTEAFF.

This clone was observed a few times. The rearrangement links TRBV6-5 to TRBJ1-2, with D perhaps matching TRBD1 (5 bases). V was cut by 2 bases and J by 5 bases, with 9 bases left in between. This CDR3 has 13 amino acids. The V gene's germline CDR1 is MNHEY and CDR2 SVGAGI. CDR3 nucleotides: TGTGCCAGCAGTTACGGCAGGGAGTATGGCTACACCTTC. Translating it yields CASSYGREYGYTF.

This clone showed up just a few times. The chain links TRBV29-1 to TRBJ2-3; D possibly uses TRBD1 or TRBD2 (6 bases each). Germline assignment: CDR1 SQVTM and CDR2 ANQGSEA. Trimming shortened V by 7 bases and J by 7 bases, and 18 bases separated the two germline ends. The CDR3 is 13 amino acids. The CDR3 sequence is CSALWGASNTQYF. CDR3 coding DNA: TGCAGCGCATTATGGGGGGCTAGTAATACGCAGTATTTT.

This clone was seen only a few times. This sequence joins TRBV29-1 and TRBJ2-5, with D possibly being TRBD2 (6 bases). V was shortened by 1 base and J by 11 bases, with 17 bases between the two germline ends. Germline V lookup: CDR1 SQVTM, CDR2 ANQGSEA. The CDR3 spans 13 residues. The CDR3 loop is CSVEAPLASLQYF. The DNA for the CDR3 is TGCAGCGTTGAAGCGCCACTAGCAAGTTTGCAGTACTTC.

The rearrangement uses TRBV5-1 and TRBJ2-5; tentatively, D is TRBD1 (5 bases). The CDR3 runs 12 residues. The V end was cut by 6 bases, the J end by 5 bases, with 11 bases between. Germline V gene data show CDR1 as SGHRS and CDR2 as YFSETQ. Here the CDR3 reads CASTREGETQYF. DNA of the CDR3: TGCGCCAGCACCAGGGAAGGGGAGACCCAGTACTTC.

The genes are TRBV30 and TRBJ2-4; tentatively, D is TRBD2 (5 bases). The CDR3 loop spans 12 amino acids. V lost 3 bases to trimming and J lost 9 bases, with 12 bases between them. Germline assignment: CDR1 GTSNPN and CDR2 SVGIG (reference sequence). The CDR3 loop reads CAWSLADGIQYF. CDR3 nucleotides: TGTGCCTGGAGCCTAGCTGACGGCATTCAGTACTTC.